This paragraph reports one TCR beta chain. The antigen is undetermined. CDR1 is SGDLS and CDR2 is YYNGEE in the germline V gene. The CDR3 contains 15 residues. V shed 0 bases and J shed 5 bases, with 11 bases lying between them. This record comes from a study of T cell responses to AZD1222 COVID-19 vaccine. Overall study: Some second doses came at about 4 weeks and others at about 12 weeks; these were pooled.

Using immunoSEQ multiplex PCR, the repertoire was profiled, and TCRdb retains in-frame clones only, with some absent. The sample lists fewer than 130,000 clones, roughly 92% occurring once. Overall study results and limits: Clonal diversity was possibly underestimated, and the donors were mostly white British, with more females. Repertoires were obtained only post-peak T cell response.

Sequencing was performed on peripheral blood, taken on day 0 of AZD1222 vaccination. This receptor was identified in an adult in good health. The V gene is TRBV9, the J gene TRBJ1-4; D may be TRBD1 (6 bases). The CDR3 nucleotides are TGTGCCAGCAGCGTAGAGGACAGTTCGAATGAAAAACTGTTTTTT. Its translation is CASSVEDSSNEKLFF.